This is a list of T cell receptor beta chains from one sample in a study of shared clonotypes between healthy human individuals. Profiled with immunoSEQ multiplex PCR; TCRdb holds only in-frame clones, not every one. The sample consists of approximately 980,000 clones, approximately 80% of them appearing once. Sequencing was done on a sample of memory CD4+ T cells sorted from blood. Source of these receptors: a young man in good health. The CDR3 runs from the conserved cysteine through the conserved F or W. Each record gives: V gene, clone size, J gene, D gene, CDR3 DNA, CDR3 protein. D genes are given only for firm matches. Size is stated for part of the rows, as once, few or many counts, or as a class when the clone is expanded.

v_call: TRBV28
clone_size: many
j_call: TRBJ1-5
d_call: TRBD1
cdr3_nt: TGTGCCAGCAGTCCGGGACAGGGCTCACGGCCCCAGCATTTT
cdr3_aa: CASSPGQGSRPQHF

v_call: TRBV14
clone_size: NA
j_call: TRBJ2-3
d_call: TRBD2
cdr3_nt: TGTGCCAGCAGCCAAGGAGGACTAGCCACAGATACGCAGTATTTT
cdr3_aa: CASSQGGLATDTQYF

v_call: TRBV7-6
clone_size: NA
j_call: TRBJ2-7
d_call: TRBD1
cdr3_nt: TGTGCCAGCAGCCCCGGGACAGGTCCCTACGAGCAGTACTTC
cdr3_aa: CASSPGTGPYEQYF

v_call: TRBV5-1
clone_size: many
j_call: TRBJ1-5
d_call: NA
cdr3_nt: TGCGCCAGCAGCTTGGAGGGGACTCAGCCCCAGCATTTT
cdr3_aa: CASSLEGTQPQHF

v_call: TRBV6-1
clone_size: NA
j_call: TRBJ2-7
d_call: NA
cdr3_nt: TGTGCCAGCAGTGAAAGCCCGGGCTACCACGAGCAGTACTTC
cdr3_aa: CASSESPGYHEQYF

v_call: TRBV28
clone_size: few
j_call: TRBJ1-1
d_call: TRBD1
cdr3_nt: TGTGCCAGCAGTTCAGGGGGTGGGCGCACTGAAGCTTTCTTT
cdr3_aa: CASSSGGGRTEAFF

v_call: TRBV30
clone_size: few
j_call: TRBJ1-5
d_call: TRBD1
cdr3_nt: TGTGCCTGGAGTCGGACAGGAAATAGCAATCAGCCCCAGCATTTT
cdr3_aa: CAWSRTGNSNQPQHF

v_call: TRBV18
clone_size: NA
j_call: TRBJ2-7
d_call: NA
cdr3_nt: TGTGCCAGCTCACTGGACAGAAGCTCCTACGAGCAGTACTTC
cdr3_aa: CASSLDRSSYEQYF

v_call: TRBV2
clone_size: NA
j_call: TRBJ1-5
d_call: NA
cdr3_nt: TGTGCCAGCAGTGAGTCTAGGGAGGATCAGCCCCAGCATTTT
cdr3_aa: CASSESREDQPQHF

v_call: TRBV7-2
clone_size: NA
j_call: TRBJ2-5
d_call: TRBD1
cdr3_nt: TGTGCCAGCGGACGGGACAGGCGACTTGAGACCCAGTACTTC
cdr3_aa: CASGRDRRLETQYF

v_call: TRBV5-6
clone_size: NA
j_call: TRBJ1-5
d_call: NA
cdr3_nt: TGTGCCAGCAGCTTGAGGGCGGGGCCGGGCAATCAGCCCCAGCATTTT
cdr3_aa: CASSLRAGPGNQPQHF

v_call: TRBV4-1
clone_size: few
j_call: TRBJ2-2
d_call: NA
cdr3_nt: TGCGCCAGCAGCCAAGTTAGCAGGATAGTCCTCGGGGAGCTGTTTTTT
cdr3_aa: CASSQVSRIVLGELFF

v_call: TRBV27
clone_size: NA
j_call: TRBJ1-5
d_call: TRBD1
cdr3_nt: TGTGCCAGCAGTCCCCGACAGGGGAATCAGCCCCAGCATTTT
cdr3_aa: CASSPRQGNQPQHF

v_call: TRBV2
clone_size: few
j_call: TRBJ2-5
d_call: TRBD2
cdr3_nt: TGTGCCAGCACCTTCGGGACTACCCTAGGGACCCAGTACTTC
cdr3_aa: CASTFGTTLGTQYF